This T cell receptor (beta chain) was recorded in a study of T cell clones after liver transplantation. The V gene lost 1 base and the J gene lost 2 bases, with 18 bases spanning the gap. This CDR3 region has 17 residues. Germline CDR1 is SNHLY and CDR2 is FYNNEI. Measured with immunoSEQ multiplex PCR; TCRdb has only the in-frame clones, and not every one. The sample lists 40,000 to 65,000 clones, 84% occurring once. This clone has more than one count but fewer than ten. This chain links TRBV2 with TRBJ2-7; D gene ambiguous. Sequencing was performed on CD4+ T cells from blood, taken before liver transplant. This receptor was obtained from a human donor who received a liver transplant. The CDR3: CASSEGIQWSPAYEQYF. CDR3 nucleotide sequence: TGTGCCAGCAGTGAAGGGATACAGTGGTCGCCGGCCTACGAGCAGTACTTC.